This TCR beta chain was recovered during a study of cytomegalovirus exposure and HLA in healthy donors (dated by TCRdb to about 2017). With regard to the full study: An earlier analysis of roughly 630 of the donors reported approximately 290 Gb of sequence data and about 100 million unique TCR beta sequences from about 200 million T cells. The study aimed to test whether cataloging public T cell receptors could reveal signatures of past pathogen exposure. The study used immunosequencing to profile the T cell repertoires of 670 or so subjects and linked those repertoires to cytomegalovirus serostatus. To decide whether each TCR beta V gene segment behaved as functional or pseudogenic, an earlier analysis of some 580 of the donors relied on high-throughput TCR beta sequencing. In a later analysis, previously published TCR beta repertoires from 500 to 750 donors were re-analyzed and high-resolution HLA genotyping was added so that TCR occurrence patterns could be studied. Typing coverage varied by locus: roughly 629-640 donors for A, B, C, DRB1 and DQB1; more than 500 for DQA1; more than 600 for DPA1; around 490 for DPB1. Every discovery cohort repertoire had been produced on one sequencing platform. Several DR-DQ haplotypes were handled as single units for association and clustering because linkage in the cohort was strong. An early release covering more than 500 HLA-typed donors comprised about 310 gigabases of sequencing data and approximately 80 million unique TCR sequences. The study combined high-throughput TCR immunosequencing, statistical association of individual TCRs with disease status, and machine learning to predict cytomegalovirus infection status. Donor age, sex, ethnicity and CMV serostatus were collected together with the repertoire data. Besides the first cohort of roughly 700 subjects, a separate validation cohort made up of over 95 different subjects was used. Both class I and class II loci were covered by HLA typing, at four-digit resolution. Among the approximately 400 genotyped donors, approximately 77% belonged to the genetic ancestry cluster associated with self-reported Caucasian donors. A later genetic analysis used genome-wide SNP genotypes for about 55% of the 666 donors, treating that subset as a discovery cohort. Rather than drawing on any new phenotypic data, the later analysis identified candidate immune exposures from TCR beta sequences and the way those sequences occurred across donors. Among around 400 genotyped donors of the cohort, an average of approximately 200,000 unique TCR beta nucleotide sequences was sequenced per donor, of which about 19% were non-productive.

The library was obtained by the immunoSEQ multiplex PCR assay. For the multiplex PCR, a mixture combining 60 forward primers for TCR Vbeta segments and 13 reverse primers for TCR Jbeta segments was used. A multiplex PCR assay on genomic DNA amplified the CDR3 region of rearranged TCR beta genes. Amplified TCR beta libraries were sequenced as 87-base-pair reads on the Illumina HiSeq System. As for the authors' bioinformatics: In a later analysis, around 80 million unique TCR beta chains were counted across the roughly 610 repertoires, and roughly 11 million of these chains were shared by at least two donors. To remove PCR and sequencing errors, raw reads were error-corrected and collapsed into unique sequences using a nearest-neighbor algorithm that merged closely related sequences. CDR3 sequences were aligned to IMGT reference sequences to assign V, D and J gene segments. For a sequence to be retained, a match of at least six nucleotides to both a V gene segment and a J gene segment was required. A rearrangement counted as productive if the CDR3 had no stop codons and remained in frame with V and J, and every other rearrangement counted as non-productive. CDR3 was defined according to IMGT convention as the region running from the second conserved V-encoded cysteine to the conserved J-encoded phenylalanine. Sequences without an unambiguous match to a single V gene segment were excluded from the earlier analysis of about 600 of the donors. In an earlier analysis of approximately 590 of the donors, V segments were called functional above 56.7% productive rearrangements and were called segregating when the between-donor standard deviation exceeded 5%. A statistical classification framework was built to diagnose cytomegalovirus status from the catalog of TCR beta chain sequences. A later analysis assigned V and J genes by comparing TCR nucleotide sequences with IMGT/GENE-DB human TR gene sequences. The TCRdist pipeline was used in a later analysis to assign CDR3 sequences and most-parsimonious VDJ recombination scenarios. In a later analysis, each TCR beta chain was defined by its CDR3 amino acid sequence together with its V-gene family, and reads lacking a unique V-gene family were excluded. A later analysis removed several hundred highly shared, low-generation-probability nucleotide sequences to deal with suspected cross-contamination and a sequencing artifact. For each public chain, a later analysis derived a clonal expansion index from normalized ranks of inferred template counts within each repertoire. A later analysis computed generation probabilities with a VDJ recombination model fitted to out-of-frame rearrangements, and checked the results against IGoR. In a later analysis, hypergeometric tests were used to score TCR-TCR, TCR-HLA and TCR-CMV co-occurrence, with a repertoire-size bias correction applied to TCR pairs. A later analysis estimated false discovery rates by permuting HLA or CMV assignments 20 times. In a later analysis, co-occurring TCRs were grouped using DBSCAN, with TCRdist sequence similarity added in when clustering inside HLA-allele-positive subsets. Repertoires with fewer than 30,000 or more than 120,000 public chains, plus five repertoires with anomalous nucleotide sharing, were excluded from co-occurrence clustering. TCRdb obtained this table from immuneACCESS and retained in-frame rearrangements with V and J assigned. These tables miss some clones; where compared with another copy, unresolved V genes account for less than half of the shortfall, and the remainder is unexplained. For V, J and clone size, that table is used; D and trimming come from the DNA. This sample comprises 150,000 to 200,000 clones, roughly 70% of them detected only once. The biggest ten clones account for approximately 1.5% of the sample.

Its CDR3 holds 13 amino acids, cysteine through phenylalanine. Here the CDR3 DNA is all that survives: 39 bases in frame from base 1. V drops 1 base and J drops 4 bases, leaving 5 bases in between. CDR1 and CDR2 were assigned from the germline V gene as LGHNT and FRNRAP. What the study reported, not specific to this receptor: Sequencing depth was assumed to be roughly uniform across donors in the presence/absence analyses, though that assumption may not hold. A further reported finding was that TCR beta sequences accurately predicted the HLA-A and HLA-B alleles for most subjects in the first cohort. Only TCR beta chains were sequenced in this cohort, and the absence of alpha or paired-chain data limited detectable features. Most TCR sequences were observed very rarely across donors, whereas some public TCRs were present in many individuals. In a later genetic analysis, a missense DCLRE1C variant was associated with V-gene and J-gene trimming of TCR beta chains, and the association was replicated in an independent cohort. Because HLA typing was unavailable for some donors at each locus, only the typed subset was used in association tests. In a later analysis, the rate of TCR association differed among HLA loci, with DRB1 alleles having the most associated TCRs and HLA-C alleles having the fewest. Specific HLA alleles were associated with over 15,000 TCR beta sequences at a false discovery rate of 0.05 in a later analysis. A few of the identified cytomegalovirus-associated TCR beta chains were confirmed in vitro to be specific for cytomegalovirus antigens. An earlier analysis of around 540 of the donors showed that most TCR beta V segments appeared in productive rearrangements either about 87% or about 30% of the time, which broadly matched IMGT annotations. Several of the top co-occurrence clusters appeared to be linked to parvovirus B19, influenza, CMV and Epstein-Barr virus, according to a later analysis. About 17 rarely observed V segments, including chromosome 9 orphons, were excluded from the earlier analysis of approximately 500 of the donors because counts were too low. A total of roughly 160 TCR beta chains were listed by the study as associated with cytomegalovirus. The sequencing pipeline was judged likely to have produced a cluster of highly shared sequence variants as a technical artifact. Compared with equally common non-associated chains, HLA-associated TCR beta chains in a later analysis were more clonally expanded and had lower generation probabilities. Linkage disequilibrium might explain the correlated functional status among segregating V segments, but an unknown experimental factor could not be excluded. Because the 87-base-pair reads could not distinguish some IMGT-functional V segments, including TRBV6-2 and TRBV6-3, those segments were excluded. The classifier was reported to diagnose cytomegalovirus status with high specificity and sensitivity in both the original and validation cohorts. A later genetic analysis reported fewer N-insertions in productive TCRs among donors in an Asian-associated ancestry cluster than the roughly 650-donor mean. The only immune exposure information available for the cohort was CMV serostatus. According to the authors, the approach could potentially be generalized to other disease states and immunological phenotypes. Assigning TCR associations to individual alleles was difficult when HLA alleles, especially DR and DQ, strongly co-occurred. In a later analysis, most CMV-associated TCR beta chains were found to appear HLA-restricted, with HLA associations seemingly driven largely by CMV exposure.

The cohort was made up of approximately 700 healthy bone marrow donors. Cohort members were all nominally healthy when sampled, although unrecorded immune exposures were likely present. The donor tested CMV seronegative and was one of the 352 seronegative cohort members. Each donor provided a peripheral blood sample, and peripheral blood mononuclear cells were used for TCR beta sequencing. Genomic DNA was extracted from the blood cell samples with the Qiagen DNeasy Blood Extraction Kit. As for this clone: The antigen it binds to is not known. No base quality information exists; no much larger clone differs at one position.

The origin of this receptor is a girl under 18 in good health and CMV-seronegative. Sequencing used PBMCs. Recombination linked TRBV12-5 to TRBJ2-1, with the D gene not clear enough to name. The DNA sequence reads TGTGCTAGTGGTTTGGCCTCTTACAATGAGCAGTTCTTC. Its coded protein is CASGLASYNEQFF.